Here is one T cell receptor (beta chain) with its context. Antigen: not known. This record comes from a study of cytomegalovirus exposure and HLA in healthy donors. Study results and caveats: Later analysis reportedly placed an Asian-associated ancestry cluster below the roughly 600-donor mean in N-insertions. With later analysis, a missense DCLRE1C variant became linked to TCR beta V- and J-gene trimming.

Germline loops: CDR1 MNHNS, CDR2 SASEGT. After removal of 6 bases from V and 1 base from J, the junction contained 6 bases not matched to a gene. The CDR3 has 15 residues. The PCR ran on 60 Vbeta and 13 Jbeta primers. Profiling relied on immunoSEQ multiplex PCR, and the TCRdb table lists in-frame clones only, not all of them. The sample has 150,000 to 200,000 clones, more than 75% seen once. Input material: PBMCs. The chain couples TRBV6-1 to TRBJ2-7, with 10 bases identical to TRBD2. The sequence was collected from a man aged 18 to 29 in good health and CMV-seropositive. DNA of the CDR3: TGTGCCAGCAGGTTGCTAGCGGGAGAATCCTACGAGCAGTACTTC. This codes for CASRLLAGESYEQYF.